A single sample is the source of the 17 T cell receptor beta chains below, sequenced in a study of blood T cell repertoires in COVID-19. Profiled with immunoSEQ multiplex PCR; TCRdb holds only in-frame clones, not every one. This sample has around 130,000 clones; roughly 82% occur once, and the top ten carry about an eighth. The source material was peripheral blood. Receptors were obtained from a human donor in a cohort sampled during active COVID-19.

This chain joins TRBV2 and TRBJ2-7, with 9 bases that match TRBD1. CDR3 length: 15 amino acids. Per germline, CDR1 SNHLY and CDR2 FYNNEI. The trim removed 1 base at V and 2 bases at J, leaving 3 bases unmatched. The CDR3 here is CASSEGQGGPYEQYF. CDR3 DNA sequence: TGTGCCAGCAGTGAAGGACAGGGGGGCCCCTACGAGCAGTACTTC.

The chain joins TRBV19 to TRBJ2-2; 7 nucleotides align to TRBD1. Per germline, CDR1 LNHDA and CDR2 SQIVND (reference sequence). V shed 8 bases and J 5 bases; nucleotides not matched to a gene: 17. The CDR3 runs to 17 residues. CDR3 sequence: CASEPSPGQPLTGELFF. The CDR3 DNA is TGTGCCAGTGAGCCCTCGCCGGGACAGCCACTTACCGGGGAGCTGTTTTTT.

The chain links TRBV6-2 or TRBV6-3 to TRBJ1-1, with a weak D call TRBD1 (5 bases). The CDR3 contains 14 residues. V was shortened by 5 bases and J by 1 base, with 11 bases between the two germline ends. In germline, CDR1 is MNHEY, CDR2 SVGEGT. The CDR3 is CASSHERGNTEAFF. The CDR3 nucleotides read TGTGCCAGCAGTCACGAAAGGGGGAACACTGAAGCTTTCTTT.

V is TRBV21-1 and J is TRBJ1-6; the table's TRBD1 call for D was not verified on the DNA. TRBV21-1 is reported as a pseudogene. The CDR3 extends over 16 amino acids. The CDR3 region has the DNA TGTGCCAGCGGACCGTTACAGGGTATCAATAATTCACCCCTCCACTTT. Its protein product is CASGPLQGINNSPLHF.

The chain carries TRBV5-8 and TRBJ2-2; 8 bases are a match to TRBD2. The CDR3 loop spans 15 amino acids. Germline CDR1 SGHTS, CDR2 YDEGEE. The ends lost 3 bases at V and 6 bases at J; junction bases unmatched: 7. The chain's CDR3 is CASSSPGLVSGELFF. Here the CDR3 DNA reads TGTGCCAGCAGCTCCCCGGGACTAGTCTCCGGGGAGCTGTTTTTT.

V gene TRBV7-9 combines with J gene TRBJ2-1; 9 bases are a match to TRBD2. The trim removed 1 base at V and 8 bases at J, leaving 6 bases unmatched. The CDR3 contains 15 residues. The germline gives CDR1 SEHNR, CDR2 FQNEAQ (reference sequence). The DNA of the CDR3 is TGTGCCAGCAGCTTAGGTAGCGGGGGTACGGATGAGCAGTTCTTC. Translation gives CASSLGSGGTDEQFF.

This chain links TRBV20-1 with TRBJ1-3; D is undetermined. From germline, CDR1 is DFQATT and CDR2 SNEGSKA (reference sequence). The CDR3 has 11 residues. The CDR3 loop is CSKEAGNTIYF. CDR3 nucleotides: TGCAGCAAGGAGGCCGGAAACACCATATATTTT.

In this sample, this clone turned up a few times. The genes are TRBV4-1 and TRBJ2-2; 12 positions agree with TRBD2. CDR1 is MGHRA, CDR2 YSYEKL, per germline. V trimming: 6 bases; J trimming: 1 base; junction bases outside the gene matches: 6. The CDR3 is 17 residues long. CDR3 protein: CASRATSGGQNTGELFF. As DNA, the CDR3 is TGCGCCAGCAGAGCCACTAGCGGGGGGCAGAACACCGGGGAGCTGTTTTTT.

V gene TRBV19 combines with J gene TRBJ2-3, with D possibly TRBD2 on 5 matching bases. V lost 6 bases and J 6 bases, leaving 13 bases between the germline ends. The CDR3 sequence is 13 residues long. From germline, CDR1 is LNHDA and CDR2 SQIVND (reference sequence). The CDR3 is CASRTLPGDTQYF. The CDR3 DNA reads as TGTGCCAGTAGAACTTTACCGGGGGATACGCAGTATTTT.

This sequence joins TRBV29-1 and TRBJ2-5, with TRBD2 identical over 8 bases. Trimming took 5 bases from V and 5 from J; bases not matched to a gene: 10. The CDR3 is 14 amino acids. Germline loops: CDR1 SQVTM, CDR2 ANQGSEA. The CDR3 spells CSVQDQRGIETQYF. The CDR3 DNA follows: TGCAGCGTTCAGGACCAGCGGGGGATTGAGACCCAGTACTTC.

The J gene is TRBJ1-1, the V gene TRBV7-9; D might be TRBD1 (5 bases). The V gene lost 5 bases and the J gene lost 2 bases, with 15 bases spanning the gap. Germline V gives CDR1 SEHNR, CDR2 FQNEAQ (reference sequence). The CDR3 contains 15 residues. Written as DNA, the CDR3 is TGTGCCAGCAGCGGATTAGACAGAGAAAACACTGAAGCTTTCTTT. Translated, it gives CASSGLDRENTEAFF.

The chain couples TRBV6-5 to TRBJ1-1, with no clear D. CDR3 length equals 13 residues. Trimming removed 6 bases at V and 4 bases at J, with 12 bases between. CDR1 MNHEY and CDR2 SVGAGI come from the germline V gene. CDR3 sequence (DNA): TGTGCCAGCAGCTACGGGGAGGCCACTGAAGCTTTCTTT. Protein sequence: CASSYGEATEAFF.

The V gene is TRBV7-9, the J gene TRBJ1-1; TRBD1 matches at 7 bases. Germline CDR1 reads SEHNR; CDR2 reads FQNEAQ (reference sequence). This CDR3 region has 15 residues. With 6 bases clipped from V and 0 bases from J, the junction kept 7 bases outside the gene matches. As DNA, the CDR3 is TGTGCCAGCAGGCCCGGACAGGTCATGAACACTGAAGCTTTCTTT. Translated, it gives CASRPGQVMNTEAFF.

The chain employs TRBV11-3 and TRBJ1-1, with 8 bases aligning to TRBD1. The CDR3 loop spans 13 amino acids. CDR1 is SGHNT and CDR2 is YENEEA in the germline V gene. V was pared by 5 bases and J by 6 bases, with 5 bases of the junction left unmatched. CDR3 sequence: CASSVTGGAEAFF. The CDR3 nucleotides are TGTGCCAGCAGCGTTACAGGGGGGGCTGAAGCTTTCTTT. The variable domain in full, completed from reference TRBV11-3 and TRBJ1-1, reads EAGVVQSPRYKIIEKKQPVAFWCNPISGHNTLYWYLQNLGQGPELLIRYENEEAVDDSQLPKDRFSAERLKGVDSTLKIQPAELGDSAVYLCASSVTGGAEAFFGQGTRLTVV.

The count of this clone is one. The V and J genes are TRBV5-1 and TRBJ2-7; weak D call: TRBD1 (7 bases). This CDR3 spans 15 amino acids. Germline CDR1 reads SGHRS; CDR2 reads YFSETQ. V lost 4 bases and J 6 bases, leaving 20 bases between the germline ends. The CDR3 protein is CASSLGVGQGGEQYF. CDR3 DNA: TGCGCCAGCAGCCTCGGGGTAGGGCAGGGGGGCGAGCAGTACTTC.

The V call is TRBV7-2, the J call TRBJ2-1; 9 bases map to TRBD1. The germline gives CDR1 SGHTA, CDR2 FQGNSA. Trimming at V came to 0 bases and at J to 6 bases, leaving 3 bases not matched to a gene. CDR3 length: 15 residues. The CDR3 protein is CASSLAVTGGNEQFF. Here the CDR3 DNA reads TGTGCCAGCAGCTTAGCAGTGACAGGGGGCAATGAGCAGTTCTTC.

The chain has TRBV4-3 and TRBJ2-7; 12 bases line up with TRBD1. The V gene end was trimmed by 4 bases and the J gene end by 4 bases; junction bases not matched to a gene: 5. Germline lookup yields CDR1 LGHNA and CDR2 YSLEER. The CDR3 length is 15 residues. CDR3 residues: CASSPGTGGAYEQYF. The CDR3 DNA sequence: TGCGCCAGCAGCCCGGGGACAGGGGGCGCGTACGAGCAGTACTTC.